This TCR beta chain was sequenced for a study of beta chain features in type 1 diabetes. Study-wide results and limits: At VDJ recombination sites, type 1 diabetes patients had fewer insertions and more deleted nucleotides. For Type 1 diabetes patients, all four CD4+ subsets carried TCRB CDR3s that were moderately but significantly shorter. Shorter templates might be favored by PCR, equally in patients and controls. The naive, central memory and Treg TCRB repertoires of patients appeared to be more similar to one another than those of healthy donors.

The study reverse transcribed the entire isolated RNA, so it sequenced expressed TCRB transcripts. The assay was immunoSEQ multiplex PCR, and TCRdb's table has in-frame clones only and misses some. The table has approximately 730,000 clones, around an eighth seen once; the top ten hold 0.02% to 0.025%. The table lists this clone with a few counts. Its antigen remains unidentified. Trimming removed 4 bases from V and 1 base from J, with 11 bases in between. CDR1 SGHTA and CDR2 FQGTGA come from the germline V gene. The CDR3 totals 15 residues. The chain is built from TRBV7-3 and TRBJ2-1, with D maybe TRBD2 (5 bases). Sample: naive CD4+ T cells from blood. The sequence came from a man between 18 and 35 years old with type 1 diabetes. CDR3 DNA sequence: TGTGCCAGCAGCTCCGGTCGGGGTTCCTACAATGAGCAGTTCTTC. Protein: CASSSGRGSYNEQFF.